This entry concerns a single T cell receptor (beta chain). This entry comes from a study of shared clonotypes between healthy human individuals. Assay used: immunoSEQ multiplex PCR; TCRdb lists only in-frame clones, some missing. The sample yields approximately 2,300,000 clones, under 95% seen once. The CDR3 runs to 12 residues. The V and J ends lost 7 bases and 3 bases respectively, with 9 bases between them. In germline, CDR1 is SNHLY, CDR2 FYNNEI. The source of this sequence is a man younger than 35 in good health. Some clones in this sample may be carry-over from other donors' samples. Specimen: naive CD4+ T cells from PBMCs. Subset meaning: CD45RA+ positively selected. The chain couples TRBV2 to TRBJ1-1; D is uncertain. DNA for the CDR3: TGTGCCAGCAACCCGGGCCACACTGAAGCTTTCTTT. Translated, it gives CASNPGHTEAFF.